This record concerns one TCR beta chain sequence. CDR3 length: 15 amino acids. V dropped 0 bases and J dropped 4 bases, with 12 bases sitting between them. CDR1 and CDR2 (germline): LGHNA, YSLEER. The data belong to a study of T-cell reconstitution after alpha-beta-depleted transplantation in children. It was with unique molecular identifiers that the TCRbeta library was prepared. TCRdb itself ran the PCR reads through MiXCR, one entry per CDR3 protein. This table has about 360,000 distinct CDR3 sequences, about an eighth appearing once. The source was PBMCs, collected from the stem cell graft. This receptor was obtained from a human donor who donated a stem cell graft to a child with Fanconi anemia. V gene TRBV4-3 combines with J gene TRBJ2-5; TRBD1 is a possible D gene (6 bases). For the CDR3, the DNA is TGCGCCAGCAGCCAAGATCTCATAGGGGGAGAGACCCAGTACTTC. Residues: CASSQDLIGGETQYF.